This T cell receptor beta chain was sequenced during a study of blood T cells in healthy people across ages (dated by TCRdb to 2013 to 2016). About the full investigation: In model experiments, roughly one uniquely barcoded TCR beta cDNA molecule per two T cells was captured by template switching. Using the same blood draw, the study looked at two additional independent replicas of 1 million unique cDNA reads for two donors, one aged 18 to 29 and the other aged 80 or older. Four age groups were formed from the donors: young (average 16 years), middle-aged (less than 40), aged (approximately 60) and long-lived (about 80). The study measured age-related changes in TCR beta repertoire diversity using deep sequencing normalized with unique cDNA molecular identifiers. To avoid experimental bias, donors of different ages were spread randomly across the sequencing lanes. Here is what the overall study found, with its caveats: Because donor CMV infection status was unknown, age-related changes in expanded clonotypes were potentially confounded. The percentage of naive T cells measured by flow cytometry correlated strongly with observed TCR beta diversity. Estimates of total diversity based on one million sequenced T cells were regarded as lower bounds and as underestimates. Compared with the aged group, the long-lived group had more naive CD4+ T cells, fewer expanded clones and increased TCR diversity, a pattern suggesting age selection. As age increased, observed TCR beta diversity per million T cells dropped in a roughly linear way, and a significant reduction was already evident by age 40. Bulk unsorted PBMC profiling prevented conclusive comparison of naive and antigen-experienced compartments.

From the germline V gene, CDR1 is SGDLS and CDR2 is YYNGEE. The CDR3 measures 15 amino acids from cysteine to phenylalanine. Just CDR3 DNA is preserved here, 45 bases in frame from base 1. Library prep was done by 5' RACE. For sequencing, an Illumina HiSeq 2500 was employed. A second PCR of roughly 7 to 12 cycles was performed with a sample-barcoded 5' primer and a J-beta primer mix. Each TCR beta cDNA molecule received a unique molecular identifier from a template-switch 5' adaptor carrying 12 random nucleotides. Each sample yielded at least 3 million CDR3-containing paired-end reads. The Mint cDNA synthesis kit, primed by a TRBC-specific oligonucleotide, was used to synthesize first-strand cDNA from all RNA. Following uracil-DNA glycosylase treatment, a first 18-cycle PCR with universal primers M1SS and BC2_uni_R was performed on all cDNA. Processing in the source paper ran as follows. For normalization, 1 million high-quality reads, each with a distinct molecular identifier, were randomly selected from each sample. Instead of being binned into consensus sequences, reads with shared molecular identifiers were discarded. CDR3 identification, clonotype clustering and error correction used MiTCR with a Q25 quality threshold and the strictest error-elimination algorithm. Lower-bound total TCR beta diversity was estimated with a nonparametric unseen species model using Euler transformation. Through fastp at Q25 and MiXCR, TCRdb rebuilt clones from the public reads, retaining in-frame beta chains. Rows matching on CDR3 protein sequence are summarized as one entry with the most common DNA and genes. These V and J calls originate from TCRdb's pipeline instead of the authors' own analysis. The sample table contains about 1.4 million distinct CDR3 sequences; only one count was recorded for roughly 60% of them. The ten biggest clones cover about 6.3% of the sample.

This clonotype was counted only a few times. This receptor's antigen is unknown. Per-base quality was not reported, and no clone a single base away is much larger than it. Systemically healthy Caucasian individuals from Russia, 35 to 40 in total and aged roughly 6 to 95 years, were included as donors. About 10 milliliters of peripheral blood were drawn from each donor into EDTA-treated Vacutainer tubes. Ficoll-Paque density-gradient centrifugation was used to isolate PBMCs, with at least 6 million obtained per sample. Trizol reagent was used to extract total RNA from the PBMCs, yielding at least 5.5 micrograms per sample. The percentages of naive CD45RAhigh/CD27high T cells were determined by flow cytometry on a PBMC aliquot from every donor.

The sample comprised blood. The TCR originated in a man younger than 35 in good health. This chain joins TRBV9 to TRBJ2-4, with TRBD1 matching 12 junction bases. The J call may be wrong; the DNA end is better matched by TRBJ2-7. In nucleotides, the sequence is TGTGCCAGCAGCGTAGGCGGGACAGGGGGCGCCGAGCAGTACTTC. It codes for CASSVGGTGGAEQYF.